This TCR beta chain was sequenced for a study of T cell changes during pregnancy in multiple sclerosis. Repertoires were generated with immunoSEQ multiplex PCR, while TCRdb's copy carries only in-frame clones and drops some. The data contain roughly 110,000 clones, about 90% of them seen just once; the ten biggest clones take up around 1.6%. V dropped 0 bases and J dropped 3; count of bases not matched to a gene: 15. The CDR3 loop spans 18 amino acids. The V gene's germline CDR1 is SGHNT and CDR2 YYREEE (reference sequence). The sequence was collected from a female donor with multiple sclerosis, enrolled in a pregnancy study. The sample in question was peripheral blood, obtained before pregnancy. V and J are TRBV5-4 and TRBJ2-7; 7 bases match TRBD2. DNA for the CDR3: TGTGCCAGCAGCTTGGAGTCGGCGGGAGACTGGGTAGGCTACGAGCAGTACTTC. Its translation is CASSLESAGDWVGYEQYF.